This entry lists 19 T cell receptor delta chains sequenced from one sample in a study of Vδ1+ human thymocytes. No antigen has been identified for these receptors. Sequences come from RNA converted to cDNA by reverse transcription. The CDR3 regions were amplified by multiplex PCR from V-gene primers to a constant-region primer. TCRdb reprocessed the multiplex PCR reads using CATT. Here the sample spans 23,000 or so delta-chain clones, nearly 7.5% being singletons. Study results and limitations: Thymic TRG and TRD repertoires appeared highly polyclonal, with Gaussian CDR3 length distributions.

The sequencing input was Vdelta1+ gamma-delta thymocytes from the thymus. As to subset: FACS-sorted CD3+ TCRalphabeta- TCRVdelta1+ TCRVdelta2- thymocytes. The receptors stem from a girl under three years old who had congenital heart surgery.

This clone was detected only a few times. The chain joins TRDV1 to TRDJ1; 9 bases are a match to TRDD3. Germline-derived CDR1 and CDR2 are TSWWSYY and QGS. V lost 5 bases and J lost 0; bases outside the gene matches: 25. The CDR3 spans 22 residues. The CDR3 reads CALGIQSRTGGPEISYTDKLIF. The CDR3 DNA reads TGTGCTCTTGGGATCCAATCCCGTACTGGGGGACCCGAGATCAGTTACACCGATAAACTCATCTTT.

This rearrangement joins TRDV1 to TRDJ1, with 9 positions matching TRDD2. The CDR3 runs 21 residues. With 0 bases clipped from V and 0 bases from J, the junction kept 17 bases outside the gene matches. The V gene's germline CDR1 is TSWWSYY and CDR2 QGS. The CDR3, as DNA: TGTGCTCTTGGGGAACTACAGGCCTTCCTACACGGTGCTACGTACACCGATAAACTCATCTTT. It specifies CALGELQAFLHGATYTDKLIF.

A few counts support this clone. J is TRDJ1 and V is TRDV1; 12 nucleotides match TRDD3. After removal of 0 bases from V and 0 bases from J, the junction contained 17 bases not matched to a gene. This CDR3 is built from 22 residues. Germline V gene sequence: CDR1 TSWWSYY, CDR2 QGS. The CDR3 sequence is CALGELAPYWGILGQYTDKLIF. The CDR3 nucleotides are TGTGCTCTTGGGGAACTAGCTCCCTACTGGGGGATACTGGGTCAGTACACCGATAAACTCATCTTT.

This sequence joins TRDV1 and TRDJ1, with no clear D. The CDR3 spans 12 residues. V gave up 2 bases and J gave up 10 bases, with 11 bases separating them. Germline V gives CDR1 TSWWSYY, CDR2 QGS. CDR3 region: CALGEGRVRLIF. CDR3 nucleotide sequence: TGTGCTCTTGGGGAAGGCCGCGTACGACTCATCTTT.

This clone was seen only a few times. The chain has TRDV1 and TRDJ1; D not certain. Trimming stripped 0 bases from V and 4 bases from J, with 6 bases between. Germline V gene lookup returns CDR1 TSWWSYY and CDR2 QGS. CDR3 size: 13 residues. The CDR3 is CALGELRGDKLIF. In DNA, the CDR3 is TGTGCTCTTGGGGAACTTCGAGGCGATAAACTCATCTTT.

This clone has only a few counts. The rearrangement joins TRDV1 to TRDJ1, with D tentatively TRDD3 (5 bases). The germline gives CDR1 TSWWSYY, CDR2 QGS. V was clipped by 7 bases and J by 2 bases, with 14 bases between them. The CDR3 has 14 residues. CDR3 loop: CALDSGGPTDKLIF. The CDR3, as DNA: TGTGCTCTTGACTCGGGGGGTCCGACCGATAAACTCATCTTT.

The chain recombines TRDV1 with TRDJ1, with 11 bases that match TRDD3. Trimming at V came to 0 bases and at J to 0 bases, leaving 12 bases not matched to a gene. CDR1 and CDR2 (germline): TSWWSYY, QGS. The CDR3 is 20 residues long. The chain's CDR3 is CALGELMLWGIPMYTDKLIF. The CDR3 nucleotides read TGTGCTCTTGGGGAACTCATGCTCTGGGGGATACCTATGTACACCGATAAACTCATCTTT.

The V and J genes are TRDV1 and TRDJ1; 10 nucleotides align to TRDD3. J lost 3 bases, V lost 0 bases, and 7 bases had no gene match. Germline lookup yields CDR1 TSWWSYY and CDR2 QGS. There are 17 residues in the CDR3. The CDR3 DNA is TGTGCTCTTGGGGAACTTCTCATACTGGGGGATGCCGATAAACTCATCTTT. This gives the protein CALGELLILGDADKLIF.

V and J are TRDV1 and TRDJ1, with TRDD3 matching 11 bases. CDR3 length equals 21 residues. Looked up from germline, CDR1 is TSWWSYY and CDR2 is QGS. V lost 3 bases, J lost 3 bases, and 21 bases stayed unmatched. The CDR3 DNA reads as TGTGCTCTTGGGGACCTTCCCCCTACTGTACTGGGGGATAACGGTTCCGATAAACTCATCTTT. Encoded protein: CALGDLPPTVLGDNGSDKLIF.

The J gene is TRDJ1, while no V gene call was made; TRDD3 is the table's D call and was not checked against the DNA. The CDR3 is 20 residues long. The CDR3 protein is CAWDQGASHFALANTDKHIF. CDR3 coding DNA: TGTGCCTGGGACCAGGGGGCCTCCCACTTCGCGCTAGCCAACACCGATAAACACATCTTT.

This chain connects TRDV1 to TRDJ1, with 9 positions matching TRDD2. V trimming: 0 bases; J trimming: 0 bases; junction bases outside the gene matches: 17. The CDR3 sequence is 21 residues long. Germline V CDR1 and CDR2: TSWWSYY, QGS. The DNA for the CDR3 is TGTGCTCTTGGGGAACTAGAGACCTTCCTACAGGTACTGGGGTACACCGATAAACTCATCTTT. This encodes CALGELETFLQVLGYTDKLIF.

The rearrangement links TRDV1 to TRDJ1; perhaps TRDD3 as D (5 bases). TCRdb lists no J gene, so it was determined here by aligning the DNA to germline. The CDR3 is 19 residues long. The V and J ends lost 2 bases and 0 bases respectively, with 22 bases between them. Germline-derived CDR1 and CDR2 are TSWWSYY and QGS. The DNA of the CDR3 is TGTGCTCTTGGGGAATTCCAAGCCGGGGGTAGGGGGTACACCGATAAACTCATCTTT. Translation: CALGEFQAGGRGYTDKLIF.

V usage is TRDV1 and J usage is TRDJ1; no definite D call. Trimming removed 0 bases from V and 3 bases from J, with 11 bases in between. The CDR3 spans 15 residues. CDR1 TSWWSYY and CDR2 QGS come from the germline V gene. CDR3 DNA: TGTGCTCTTGGGGAACTCGAGAACGAGCCCGATAAACTCATCTTT. Translation: CALGELENEPDKLIF.

In its sample, this clone was seen a few times. The chain is built from TRDV1 and TRDJ1, with D maybe TRDD2 (7 bases). In germline, CDR1 is TSWWSYY, CDR2 QGS. This CDR3 has 21 amino acids. V lost 2 bases and J lost 0, with 28 bases in between. The CDR3: CALGEKSIPTAGDRYTDKLIF. The CDR3 nucleotides read TGTGCTCTTGGGGAAAAGTCCATTCCTACTGCTGGGGACCGGTACACCGATAAACTCATCTTT.

The chain links TRDV3 to TRDJ1; unclear D gene. Germline CDR1 and CDR2: TVYSNPD and GDNSRS (reference sequence). V shed 3 bases and J shed 0 bases, with 23 bases lying between them. This CDR3 comprises 17 residues. CDR3 sequence: CAFQRQSRCTDTDKLIF. CDR3 in DNA: TGTGCCTTCCAGAGACAATCCCGCTGTACGGACACCGATAAACTCATCTTT.

In regard to this clone: Possible read error: a much larger clone is one base away. This sequence joins TRDV2 and TRDJ1, with 8 bases matching TRDD3. The CDR3 has 17 amino acids. The germline gives CDR1 GEAIGNYY, CDR2 EKD. CDR3 in amino acids: CARDGDPLGAYTDKLIF. CDR3 bases: TGTGCCCGTGACGGTGATCCACTGGGGGCGTACACCGATAAACTCATCTTT.

This clone was found a few times. The V and J genes are TRDV1 and TRDJ1, with 11 bases lining up with TRDD3. Per the germline V gene, CDR1 is TSWWSYY and CDR2 is QGS. This CDR3 is built from 22 residues. The J segment lost 0 bases and the V segment lost 1 base, leaving 19 bases of the junction unmatched. CDR3 loop: CALGERPALLGDMGGYTDKLIF. The CDR3 nucleotides read TGTGCTCTTGGGGAACGCCCCGCCCTACTGGGGGATATGGGGGGATACACCGATAAACTCATCTTT.

A few counts support this clone. The V and J genes are TRAV29/DV5 and TRDJ1, with D possibly being TRDD3 (8 bases). The germline V and J ends were trimmed by 3 bases and 3 bases, with 36 bases remaining between them. The CDR3 sequence is 21 residues long. Germline V gene lookup returns CDR1 NSMFDY and CDR2 ISSIKDK. Here the CDR3 reads CAATRGALPQVLGALPDKLIF. The CDR3 DNA is TGTGCAGCAACGAGGGGGGCCCTTCCTCAAGTACTGGGGGCCCTCCCCGATAAACTCATCTTT.

There are a few counts of this clone. The same CDR3 can be traced to other DNA sequences in this sample. This sequence joins TRDV1 and TRDJ1; TRDD3 agrees at 13 bases. Trimming took 3 bases from V and 0 from J; bases not matched to a gene: 16. From germline, CDR1 is TSWWSYY and CDR2 QGS. The CDR3 is 21 residues long. In DNA form, the CDR3 reads TGTGCTCTTGGGGATTTCCTACTCCCTCTACTGGGGGATACGCACACCGATAAACTCATCTTT. Translating it yields CALGDFLLPLLGDTHTDKLIF.